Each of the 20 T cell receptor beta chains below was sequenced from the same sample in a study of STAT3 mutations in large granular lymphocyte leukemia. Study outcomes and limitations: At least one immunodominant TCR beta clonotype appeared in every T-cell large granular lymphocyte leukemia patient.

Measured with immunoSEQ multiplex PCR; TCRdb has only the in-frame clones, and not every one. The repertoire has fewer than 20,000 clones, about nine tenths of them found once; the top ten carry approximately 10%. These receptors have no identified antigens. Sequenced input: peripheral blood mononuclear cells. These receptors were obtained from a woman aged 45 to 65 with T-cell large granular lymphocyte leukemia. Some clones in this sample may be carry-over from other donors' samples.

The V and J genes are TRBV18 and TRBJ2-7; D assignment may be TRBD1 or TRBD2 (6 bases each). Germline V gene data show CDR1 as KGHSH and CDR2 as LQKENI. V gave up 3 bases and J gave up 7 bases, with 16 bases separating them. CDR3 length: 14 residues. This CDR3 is CASSPQGRNGEQYF. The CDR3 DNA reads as TGTGCCAGCTCACCCCAGGGGAGGAACGGGGAGCAGTACTTC.

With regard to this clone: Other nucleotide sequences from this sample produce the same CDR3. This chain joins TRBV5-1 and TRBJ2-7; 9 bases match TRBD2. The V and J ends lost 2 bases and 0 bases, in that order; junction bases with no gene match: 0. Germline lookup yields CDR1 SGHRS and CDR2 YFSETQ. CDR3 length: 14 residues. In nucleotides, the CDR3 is TGCGCCAGCAGCTTTAGCGGGAGCTCCTACGAGCAGTACTTC. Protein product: CASSFSGSSYEQYF.

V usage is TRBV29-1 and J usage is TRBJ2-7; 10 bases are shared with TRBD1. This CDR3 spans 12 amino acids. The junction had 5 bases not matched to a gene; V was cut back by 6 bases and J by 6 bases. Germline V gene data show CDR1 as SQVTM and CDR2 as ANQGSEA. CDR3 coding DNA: TGCAGCGTGGTCCGGGACAGGGGCGAGCAGTACTTC. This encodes CSVVRDRGEQYF.

The CDR3 bases are TGTGCCAGCTCACCGGCCCATCATCGGGCTACGAACACTGAAGCTTTCTTT. Translation gives CASSPAHHRATNTEAFF. J is TRBJ1-1 and V is TRBV18; D remains unclear. CDR1 KGHSH and CDR2 LQKENI come from the germline V gene. V was cut by 3 bases and J by 1 base, with 18 bases left in between. This CDR3 has 17 residues.

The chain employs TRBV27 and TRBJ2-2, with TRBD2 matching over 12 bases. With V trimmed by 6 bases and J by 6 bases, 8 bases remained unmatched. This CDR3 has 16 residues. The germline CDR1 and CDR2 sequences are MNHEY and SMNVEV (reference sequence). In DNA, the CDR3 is TGTGCCAGCAGCCACTTCGGACTAGCGGGACCCGGGGAGCTGTTTTTT. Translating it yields CASSHFGLAGPGELFF.

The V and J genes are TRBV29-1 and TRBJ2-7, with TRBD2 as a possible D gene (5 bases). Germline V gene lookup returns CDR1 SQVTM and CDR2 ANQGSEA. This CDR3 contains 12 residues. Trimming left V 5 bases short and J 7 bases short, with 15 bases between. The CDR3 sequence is CSVTLSGNEQYF. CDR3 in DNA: TGCAGCGTTACCCTATCGGGAAATGAGCAGTACTTC.

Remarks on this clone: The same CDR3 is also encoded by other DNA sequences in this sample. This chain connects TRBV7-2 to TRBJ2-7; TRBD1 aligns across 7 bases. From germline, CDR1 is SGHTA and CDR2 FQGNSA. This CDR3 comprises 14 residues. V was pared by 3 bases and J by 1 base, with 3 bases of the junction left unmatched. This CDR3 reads CASSLRQGSYEQYF. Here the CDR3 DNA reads TGTGCCAGCAGCTTGAGACAGGGATCCTACGAGCAGTACTTC. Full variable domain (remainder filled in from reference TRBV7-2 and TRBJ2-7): GAGVSQSPSNKVTEKGKDVELRCDPISGHTALYWYRQSLGQGLEFLIYFQGNSAPDKSGLPSDRFSAERTGGSVSTLTIQRTQQEDSAVYLCASSLRQGSYEQYFGPGTRLTVT.

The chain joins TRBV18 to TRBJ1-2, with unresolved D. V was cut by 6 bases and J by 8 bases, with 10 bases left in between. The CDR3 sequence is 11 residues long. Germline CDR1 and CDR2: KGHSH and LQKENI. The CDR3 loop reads CASSHGGGYTF. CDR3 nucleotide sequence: TGTGCCAGCTCCCACGGTGGGGGCTACACCTTC. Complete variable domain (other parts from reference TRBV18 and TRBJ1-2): NAGVMQNPRHLVRRRGQEARLRCSPMKGHSHVYWYRQLPEEGLKFMVYLQKENIIDESGMPKERFSAEFPKEGPSILRIQQVVRGDSAAYFCASSHGGGYTFGSGTRLTVV.

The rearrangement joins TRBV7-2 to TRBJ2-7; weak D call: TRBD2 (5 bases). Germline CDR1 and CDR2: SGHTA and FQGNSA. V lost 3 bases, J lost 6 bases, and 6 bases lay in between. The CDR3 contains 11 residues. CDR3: CASSFRGEQYF. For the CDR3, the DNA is TGTGCCAGCAGCTTTCGGGGCGAGCAGTACTTC.

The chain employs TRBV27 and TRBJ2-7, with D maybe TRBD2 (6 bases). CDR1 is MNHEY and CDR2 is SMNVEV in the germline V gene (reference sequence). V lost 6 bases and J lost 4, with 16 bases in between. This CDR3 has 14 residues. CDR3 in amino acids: CASSPNRDSYEQYF. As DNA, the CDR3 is TGTGCCAGCAGCCCAAACCGGGACTCGTACGAGCAGTACTTC.

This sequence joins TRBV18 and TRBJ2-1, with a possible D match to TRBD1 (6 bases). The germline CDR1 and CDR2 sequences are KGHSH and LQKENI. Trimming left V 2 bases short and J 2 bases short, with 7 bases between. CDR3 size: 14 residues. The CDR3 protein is CASSPKGAYNEQFF. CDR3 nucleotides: TGTGCCAGCTCACCAAAGGGGGCCTACAATGAGCAGTTCTTC.

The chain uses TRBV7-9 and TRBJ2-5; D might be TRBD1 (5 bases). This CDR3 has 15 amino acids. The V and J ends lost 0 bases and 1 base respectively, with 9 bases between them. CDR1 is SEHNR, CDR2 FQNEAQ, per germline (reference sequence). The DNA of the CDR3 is TGTGCCAGCAGCTTAGCACCCCAGGGCCAAGAGACCCAGTACTTC. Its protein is CASSLAPQGQETQYF.

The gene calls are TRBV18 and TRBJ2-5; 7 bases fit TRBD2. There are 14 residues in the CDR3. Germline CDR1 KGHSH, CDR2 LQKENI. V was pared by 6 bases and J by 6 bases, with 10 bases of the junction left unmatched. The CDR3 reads CASSLEREHQTQYF. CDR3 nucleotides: TGTGCCAGCTCCCTTGAGCGGGAACATCAGACCCAGTACTTC.

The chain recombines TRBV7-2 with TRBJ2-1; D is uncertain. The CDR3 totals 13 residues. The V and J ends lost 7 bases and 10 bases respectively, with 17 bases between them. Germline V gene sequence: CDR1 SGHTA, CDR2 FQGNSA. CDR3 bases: TGTGCCAGCACCACCACACGGGCAAACGAGCAGTTCTTC. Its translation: CASTTTRANEQFF.

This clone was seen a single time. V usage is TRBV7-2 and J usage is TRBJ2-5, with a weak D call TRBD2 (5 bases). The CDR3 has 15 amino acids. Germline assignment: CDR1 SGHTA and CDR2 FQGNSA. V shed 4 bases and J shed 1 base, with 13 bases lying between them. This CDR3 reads CASSSRGLAQETQYF. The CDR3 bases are TGTGCCAGCAGCTCAAGAGGGCTAGCCCAAGAGACCCAGTACTTC.

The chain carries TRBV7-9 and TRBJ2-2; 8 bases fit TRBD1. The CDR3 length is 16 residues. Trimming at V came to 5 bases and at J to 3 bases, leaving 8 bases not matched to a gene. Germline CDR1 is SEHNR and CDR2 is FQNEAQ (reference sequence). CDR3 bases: TGTGCCAGCAGCATCAGGGGGCTTCGGGACACCGGGGAGCTGTTTTTT. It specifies CASSIRGLRDTGELFF.

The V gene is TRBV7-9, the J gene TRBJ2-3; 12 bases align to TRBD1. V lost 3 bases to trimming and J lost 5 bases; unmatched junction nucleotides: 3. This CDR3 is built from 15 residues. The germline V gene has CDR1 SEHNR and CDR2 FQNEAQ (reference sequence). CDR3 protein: CASSLGQGAGDTQYF. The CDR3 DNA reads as TGTGCCAGCAGCTTGGGACAGGGGGCGGGAGATACGCAGTATTTT. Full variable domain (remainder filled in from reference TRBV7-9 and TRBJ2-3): DTGVSQNPRHKITKRGQNVTFRCDPISEHNRLYWYRQTLGQGPEFLTYFQNEAQLEKSRLLSDRFSAERPKGSFSTLEIQRTEQGDSAMYLCASSLGQGAGDTQYFGPGTRLTVL.

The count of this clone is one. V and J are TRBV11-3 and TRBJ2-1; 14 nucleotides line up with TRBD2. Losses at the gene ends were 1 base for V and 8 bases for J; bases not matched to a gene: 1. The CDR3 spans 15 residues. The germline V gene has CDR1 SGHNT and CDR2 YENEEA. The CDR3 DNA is TGTGCCAGCAGCTTAGGACTAGCGGGGGGGGATGAGCAGTTCTTC. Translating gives CASSLGLAGGDEQFF.

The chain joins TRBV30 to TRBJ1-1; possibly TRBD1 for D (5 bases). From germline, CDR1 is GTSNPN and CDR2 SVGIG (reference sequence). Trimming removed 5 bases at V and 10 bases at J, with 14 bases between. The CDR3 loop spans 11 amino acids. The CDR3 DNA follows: TGTGCCTGGGGCGGGGGTTCAGGAGCTTTCTTT. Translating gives CAWGGGSGAFF.

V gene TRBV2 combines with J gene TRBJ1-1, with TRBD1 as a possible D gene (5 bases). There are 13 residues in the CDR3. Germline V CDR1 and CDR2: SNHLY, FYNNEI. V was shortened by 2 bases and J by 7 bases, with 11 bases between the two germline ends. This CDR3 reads CASSEQGGIEAFF. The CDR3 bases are TGTGCCAGCAGTGAACAGGGAGGAATTGAAGCTTTCTTT. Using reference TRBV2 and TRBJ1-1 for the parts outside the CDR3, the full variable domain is EPEVTQTPSHQVTQMGQEVILRCVPISNHLYFYWYRQILGQKVEFLVSFYNNEISEKSEIFDDQFSVERPDGSNFTLKIRSTKLEDSAMYFCASSEQGGIEAFFGQGTRLTVV.